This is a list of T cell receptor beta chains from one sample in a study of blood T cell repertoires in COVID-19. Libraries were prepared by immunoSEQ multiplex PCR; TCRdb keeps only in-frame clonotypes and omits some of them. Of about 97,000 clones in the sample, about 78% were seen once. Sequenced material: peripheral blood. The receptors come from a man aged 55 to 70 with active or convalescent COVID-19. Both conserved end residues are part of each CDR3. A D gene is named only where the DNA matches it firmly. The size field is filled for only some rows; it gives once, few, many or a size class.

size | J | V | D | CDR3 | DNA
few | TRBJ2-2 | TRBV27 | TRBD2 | CASSSLAGGELFF | TGTGCCAGCAGTTCACTAGCGGGCGGGGAGCTGTTTTTT
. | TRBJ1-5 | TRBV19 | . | CASTSVSNQPQHF | TGTGCCAGTACCTCAGTTAGCAATCAGCCCCAGCATTTT
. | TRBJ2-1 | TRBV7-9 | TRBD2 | CASSSGTSGKDEQFF | TGTGCCAGCAGCTCAGGGACTAGCGGGAAGGATGAGCAGTTCTTC
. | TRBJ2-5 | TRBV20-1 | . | CSGLAWETQYF | TGCAGTGGCTTGGCTTGGGAGACCCAGTACTTC
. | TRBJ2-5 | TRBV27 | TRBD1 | CASSYRTGEETQYF | TGTGCCAGCAGTTACCGGACAGGAGAAGAGACCCAGTACTTC
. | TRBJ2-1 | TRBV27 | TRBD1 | CASSPLGQGANNEQFF | TGTGCCAGCAGTCCTCTGGGACAGGGGGCCAATAATGAGCAGTTCTTC
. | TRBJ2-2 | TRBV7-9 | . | CASSSGDWRAGELFF | TGTGCCAGCAGCTCGGGAGATTGGAGGGCCGGGGAGCTGTTTTTT
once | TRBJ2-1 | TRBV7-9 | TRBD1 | CASRSTGTPSNEQFF | TGTGCCAGCAGGTCGACAGGGACCCCCTCCAATGAGCAGTTCTTC
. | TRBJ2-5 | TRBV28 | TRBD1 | CASSLGQSKETQYF | TGTGCCAGCAGCTTGGGACAGTCAAAAGAGACCCAGTACTTC
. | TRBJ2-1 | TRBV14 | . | CASSGPGLYYNEQFF | TGTGCCAGCAGCGGGCCGGGACTCTACTACAATGAGCAGTTCTTC
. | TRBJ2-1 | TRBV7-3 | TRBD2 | CASSLLGGRPNNEQFF | TGTGCCAGCAGCTTATTAGGCGGGAGACCAAACAATGAGCAGTTCTTC
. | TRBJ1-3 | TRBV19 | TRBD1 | CASGTAFSGNTIYF | TGTGCCAGCGGGACAGCGTTCTCTGGAAACACCATATATTTT
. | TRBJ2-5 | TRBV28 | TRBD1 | CASLPGTGETQYF | TGTGCCAGTCTCCCCGGGACAGGAGAGACCCAGTACTTC
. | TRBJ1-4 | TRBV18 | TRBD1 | CASSPPGTGHEKLFF | TGTGCCAGCTCACCCCCCGGGACAGGGCATGAAAAACTGTTTTTT
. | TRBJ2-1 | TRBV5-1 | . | CASSAGNYNEQFF | TGCGCCAGCAGCGCCGGGAATTACAATGAGCAGTTCTTC
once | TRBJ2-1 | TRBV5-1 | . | CASSLALWAGDNEQFF | TGCGCCAGCAGCTTGGCGCTCTGGGCAGGGGATAATGAGCAGTTCTTC
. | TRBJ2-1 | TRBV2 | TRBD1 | CASSSLGTGLNNEQFF | TGTGCCAGCAGTTCTCTCGGGACAGGGCTGAACAATGAGCAGTTCTTC
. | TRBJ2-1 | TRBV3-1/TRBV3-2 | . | CASSLRYNEQFF | TGTGCCAGCAGCCTGCGTTACAATGAGCAGTTCTTC
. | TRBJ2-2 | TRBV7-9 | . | CASSLYWATTGELFF | TGTGCCAGCAGCCTGTACTGGGCTACAACCGGGGAGCTGTTTTTT
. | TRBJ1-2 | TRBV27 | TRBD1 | CASSFTLGTGPNYGYTF | TGTGCCAGCAGTTTTACTCTAGGGACAGGTCCAAACTATGGCTACACCTTC
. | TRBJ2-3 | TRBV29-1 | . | CSVGTGVVTQYF | TGCAGCGTTGGAACAGGCGTAGTGACGCAGTATTTT
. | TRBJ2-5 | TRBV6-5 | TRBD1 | CASSLVQGAGETQYF | TGTGCCAGCTCCTTAGTCCAGGGGGCGGGGGAGACCCAGTACTTC
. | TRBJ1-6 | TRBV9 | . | CASAGYNSPLHF | TGTGCCAGCGCCGGTTATAATTCACCCCTCCACTTT
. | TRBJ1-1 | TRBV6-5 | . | CASSYSTGGTEAFF | TGTGCCAGCAGTTACTCGACGGGGGGCACTGAAGCTTTCTTT
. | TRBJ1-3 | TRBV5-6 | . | CASTTAPFSGNTIYF | TGTGCCAGCACCACTGCACCTTTCTCTGGAAACACCATATATTTT
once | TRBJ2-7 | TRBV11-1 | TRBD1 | CASSLLQGAREQYF | TGTGCCAGCAGCCTACTTCAGGGGGCGAGAGAGCAGTACTTC
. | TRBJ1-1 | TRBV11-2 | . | CASSLSSGLANTEAFF | TGTGCCAGCAGCTTAAGCTCCGGTCTCGCCAACACTGAAGCTTTCTTT
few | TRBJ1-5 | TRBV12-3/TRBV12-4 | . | CASSLRGQPQHF | TGTGCCAGCAGTTTAAGGGGTCAGCCCCAGCATTTT
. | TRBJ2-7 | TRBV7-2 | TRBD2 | CASSSSGTSGYEQYF | TGTGCCAGCAGCTCCTCCGGGACTAGCGGATACGAGCAGTACTTC
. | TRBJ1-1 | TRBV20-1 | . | CSERENTEAFF | TGCAGTGAACGCGAGAACACTGAAGCTTTCTTT
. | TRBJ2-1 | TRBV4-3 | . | CASSQDLQYEQFF | TGCGCCAGCAGCCAAGATCTGCAGTATGAGCAGTTCTTC
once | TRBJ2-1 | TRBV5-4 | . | CASSLEIEQFF | TGTGCCAGCAGCTTGGAAATAGAGCAGTTCTTC
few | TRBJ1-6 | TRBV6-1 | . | CASSEDAVRGASPLHF | TGTGCCAGCAGTGAAGATGCGGTCCGGGGGGCTTCACCCCTCCACTTT
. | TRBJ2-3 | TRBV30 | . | CAWSLQGSSTDTQYF | TGTGCCTGGAGTCTGCAGGGCTCCTCCACAGATACGCAGTATTTT
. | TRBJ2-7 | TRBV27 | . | CASMIRWRGPYEQYF | TGTGCCAGCATGATCCGCTGGCGGGGACCCTACGAGCAGTACTTC
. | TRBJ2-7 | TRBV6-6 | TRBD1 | CASSARQGAYEQYF | TGTGCCAGCAGTGCGCGACAGGGGGCCTACGAGCAGTACTTC
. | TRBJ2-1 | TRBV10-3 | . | CASGGDNEQFF | TGTGCTAGCGGAGGGGACAATGAGCAGTTCTTC
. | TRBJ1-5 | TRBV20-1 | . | CSASNNNQPQHF | TGCAGTGCTAGTAACAACAATCAGCCCCAGCATTTT
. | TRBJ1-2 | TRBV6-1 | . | CASSEAPMWAGGYTF | TGTGCCAGCAGTGAAGCGCCGATGTGGGCGGGCGGCTACACCTTC
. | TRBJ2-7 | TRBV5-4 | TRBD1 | CASSSRDRGEQYF | TGTGCCAGCAGCTCCCGGGACAGAGGCGAGCAGTACTTC
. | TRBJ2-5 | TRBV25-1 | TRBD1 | CASSAPGQGETQYF | TGTGCCAGCAGTGCACCGGGACAGGGGGAGACCCAGTACTTC
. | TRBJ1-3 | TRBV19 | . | CASATTVLNTIYF | TGTGCCAGTGCCACGACAGTCCTAAACACCATATATTTT
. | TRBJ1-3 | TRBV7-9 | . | CASSVNSGNTIYF | TGTGCCAGCAGTGTAAACTCTGGAAACACCATATATTTT
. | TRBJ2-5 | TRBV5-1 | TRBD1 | CASSLQGLTETQYF | TGCGCCAGCAGCTTACAGGGGCTTACGGAGACCCAGTACTTC
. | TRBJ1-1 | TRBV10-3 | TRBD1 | CAISTGQMNTEAFF | TGTGCCATCAGTACGGGACAGATGAACACTGAAGCTTTCTTT
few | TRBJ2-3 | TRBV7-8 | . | CASSLDRSDTQYF | TGTGCCAGCAGCTTAGACAGGTCAGATACGCAGTATTTT
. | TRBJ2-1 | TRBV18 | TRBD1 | CASSPGSGTGQFF | TGTGCCAGCTCACCTGGCTCCGGGACAGGGCAGTTCTTC
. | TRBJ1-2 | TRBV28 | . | CASRQVGYGYTF | TGTGCCAGCAGACAGGTCGGCTATGGCTACACCTTC
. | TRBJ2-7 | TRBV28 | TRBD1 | CASSSFDRDLSYEQYF | TGTGCCAGCAGTTCATTCGACAGGGACCTTTCGTACGAGCAGTACTTC
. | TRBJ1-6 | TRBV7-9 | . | CASSPVSGLDSPLHF | TGTGCCAGCAGCCCCGTATCCGGGTTAGATTCACCCCTCCACTTT
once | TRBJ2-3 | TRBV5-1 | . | CASEREGDKDTQYF | TGCGCCAGCGAACGGGAAGGAGATAAAGATACGCAGTATTTT
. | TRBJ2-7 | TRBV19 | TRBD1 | CASSIGQGASYEQYF | TGTGCCAGTAGTATCGGACAGGGGGCCTCCTACGAGCAGTACTTC
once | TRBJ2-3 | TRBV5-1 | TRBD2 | CASSFTSGGASTDTQYF | TGCGCCAGCAGCTTCACTAGCGGGGGAGCTAGCACAGATACGCAGTATTTT
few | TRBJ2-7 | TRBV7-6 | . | CASSLARGGERYEQYF | TGTGCCAGCAGCTTAGCGAGAGGGGGAGAAAGGTACGAGCAGTACTTC
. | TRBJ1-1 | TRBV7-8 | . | CASSLTPGQTVNTEAFF | TGTGCCAGCAGCCTTACCCCGGGTCAGACCGTGAACACTGAAGCTTTCTTT
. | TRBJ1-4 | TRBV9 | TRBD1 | CASSAGQSLEKLFF | TGTGCCAGCAGCGCGGGACAGTCTCTGGAAAAACTGTTTTTT
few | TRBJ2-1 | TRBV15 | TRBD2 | CATSFLAGDLNEQFF | TGTGCCACCAGCTTTTTAGCGGGAGATCTAAATGAGCAGTTCTTC
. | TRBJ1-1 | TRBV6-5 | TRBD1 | CASSSSYRGANTEAFF | TGTGCCAGCAGTTCATCTTACAGGGGCGCAAACACTGAAGCTTTCTTT
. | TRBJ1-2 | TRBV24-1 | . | CATSDLSGDGYTF | TGTGCCACCAGTGATTTGTCAGGGGATGGCTACACCTTC
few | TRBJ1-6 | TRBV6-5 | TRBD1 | CASSPRGHNSPLHF | TGTGCCAGCAGCCCAAGGGGGCACAATTCACCCCTCCACTTT